A single sample gave rise to the 18 T cell receptor beta chains below, sequenced in a study of T cell changes during pregnancy in multiple sclerosis. Only in-frame clones appear in the TCRdb table, and some are missing; sequencing was by immunoSEQ multiplex PCR. The repertoire holds about 52,000 clones, with approximately 94% as singletons. This material consisted of CD4+ T cells from peripheral blood mononuclear cells, taken before pregnancy. These receptors all stem from a female donor with multiple sclerosis, enrolled in a pregnancy study.

V and J are TRBV11-3 and TRBJ2-1; tentative D call: TRBD2 (6 bases). This CDR3 has 14 amino acids. CDR1 SGHNT and CDR2 YENEEA come from the germline V gene. The V end was cut by 5 bases, the J end by 6 bases, with 14 bases between. CDR3 sequence: CASSVRDFPNEQFF. The DNA of the CDR3 is TGTGCCAGCAGCGTCCGGGACTTCCCCAATGAGCAGTTCTTC.

The V call is TRBV2, the J call TRBJ2-3; TRBD2 matches 10 bases. Germline V CDR1 and CDR2: SNHLY, FYNNEI. CDR3 length: 15 residues. J lost 1 base, V lost 6 bases, and 4 bases had no gene match. CDR3 protein: CASSRTSGRTDTQYF. In DNA, the CDR3 is TGTGCCAGCAGCCGGACTAGCGGACGCACAGATACGCAGTATTTT.

The genes are TRBV6-5 and TRBJ2-1, with TRBD1 as a possible D gene (6 bases). V lost 2 bases and J lost 8, with 13 bases in between. Germline V CDR1 and CDR2: MNHEY, SVGAGI. This CDR3 has 14 amino acids. CDR3 coding DNA: TGTGCCAGCAGTTACGAGCCCGCAGGGGATGAGCAGTTCTTC. Amino acid sequence: CASSYEPAGDEQFF.

The rearrangement links TRBV13 to TRBJ2-7; D is possibly TRBD1 (5 bases). Germline CDR1 PRHDT, CDR2 FYEKMQ (reference sequence). The CDR3 is made up of 14 amino acids. V lost 5 bases, J lost 0 bases, and 11 bases lay in between. The CDR3 loop is CASSPPGPSYEQYF. The DNA for the CDR3 is TGTGCCAGCAGCCCCCCAGGGCCCTCCTACGAGCAGTACTTC.

The chain joins TRBV27 to TRBJ1-5, with a tentative D call TRBD1 (6 bases). Germline CDR1 and CDR2: MNHEY and SMNVEV (reference sequence). The CDR3 has 14 amino acids. The germline V and J ends were trimmed by 5 bases and 1 base, with 9 bases remaining between them. This chain's CDR3 is CASSRQVSNQPQHF. The CDR3 DNA sequence: TGTGCCAGCAGTCGACAGGTCAGCAATCAGCCCCAGCATTTT.

The chain has TRBV7-9 and TRBJ2-7, with 7 nucleotides matching TRBD2. Trimming took 3 bases from V and 2 from J; bases not matched to a gene: 7. Germline V gives CDR1 SEHNR, CDR2 FQNEAQ (reference sequence). CDR3 length: 15 residues. The CDR3 DNA sequence: TGTGCCAGCAGCTTGCTAGCGGAATTAACCTACGAGCAGTACTTC. It specifies CASSLLAELTYEQYF.

This clone was found once. This chain links TRBV16 with TRBJ2-3, with D possibly TRBD2 on 6 matching bases. The CDR3 runs 16 residues. In germline, CDR1 is KGHSY, CDR2 FQNENV. V gave up 1 base and J gave up 5 bases, with 16 bases separating them. The CDR3 DNA sequence: TGTGCCAGCAGCCAATTTTCCAGCGGGTTTGGAGATACGCAGTATTTT. Residues: CASSQFSSGFGDTQYF.

This rearrangement joins TRBV9 to TRBJ2-5, with TRBD1 matching 9 bases. V dropped 0 bases and J dropped 5; count of bases not matched to a gene: 5. The CDR3 has 15 amino acids. From germline, CDR1 is SGDLS and CDR2 YYNGEE. CDR3 bases: TGTGCCAGCAGCGTAGACAGGGGGCAGGGGGAGACCCAGTACTTC. Translation gives CASSVDRGQGETQYF.

This rearrangement joins TRBV5-4 to TRBJ1-2, with D possibly being TRBD1 (6 bases). Trimming took 0 bases from V and 7 from J, leaving 13 bases between them. Germline values: CDR1 SGHNT, CDR2 YYREEE (reference sequence). This CDR3 contains 14 residues. The CDR3 loop is CASSLVEATGGYTF. The CDR3 DNA reads TGTGCCAGCAGCTTGGTGGAAGCGACAGGTGGCTACACCTTC.

The chain links TRBV14 to TRBJ2-3; TRBD2 is a possible D gene (6 bases). Per the germline V gene, CDR1 is SGHDN and CDR2 is FVKESK. This CDR3 is built from 17 residues. Trimming took off 0 bases at V and 5 bases at J, with 18 bases between the two ends. CDR3 sequence reads: CASSQEPGLSLRDTQYF. The CDR3 DNA reads TGTGCCAGCAGCCAAGAGCCGGGACTTTCCCTTAGAGATACGCAGTATTTT.

This chain links TRBV5-4 with TRBJ2-1; 8 bases are a match to TRBD2. V shed 7 bases and J 4 bases; nucleotides not matched to a gene: 4. Per germline, CDR1 SGHNT and CDR2 YYREEE (reference sequence). The CDR3 covers 13 residues. The CDR3 protein is CASGGRNYNEQFF. In nucleotides, the CDR3 is TGTGCCAGCGGCGGGAGGAATTACAATGAGCAGTTCTTC.

The V call is TRBV5-1, the J call TRBJ2-7; TRBD1 is a possible D gene (6 bases). The germline CDR1 and CDR2 sequences are SGHRS and YFSETQ. CDR3 length: 12 amino acids. Trimming removed 7 bases at V and 0 bases at J, with 8 bases between. The CDR3 spells CASRDNSYEQYF. DNA for the CDR3: TGCGCCAGCCGGGACAACTCCTACGAGCAGTACTTC.

The chain combines TRBV23-1 with TRBJ1-5; maybe TRBD1 (6 bases). TRBV23-1 is an ORF, and what it does is uncertain. Trimming left V 2 bases short and J 4 bases short, with 15 bases between. The CDR3 loop spans 16 amino acids. The chain's CDR3 is CASSQAPEQGNQPQHF. The CDR3 coding sequence is TGCGCCAGCAGTCAAGCCCCGGAACAGGGAAATCAGCCCCAGCATTTT.

The V and J genes are TRBV19 and TRBJ1-2, with D possibly TRBD1 on 6 matching bases. V dropped 5 bases and J dropped 4 bases, with 20 bases sitting between them. This CDR3 has 16 residues. Germline values: CDR1 LNHDA, CDR2 SQIVND (reference sequence). The chain's CDR3 is CASSPLRQGSSYGYTF. In DNA, the CDR3 is TGTGCCAGTAGTCCCCTTCGCCAGGGGTCTTCCTATGGCTACACCTTC. The full variable domain, its missing parts supplied by reference TRBV19 and TRBJ1-2, is DGGITQSPKYLFRKEGQNVTLSCEQNLNHDAMYWYRQDPGQGLRLIYYSQIVNDFQKGDIAEGYSVSREKKESFPLTVTSAQKNPTAFYLCASSPLRQGSSYGYTFGSGTRLTVV.

This chain joins TRBV4-2 and TRBJ2-7; 9 bases match TRBD1. The CDR3 is made up of 14 amino acids. With 5 bases clipped from V and 2 bases from J, the junction kept 4 bases outside the gene matches. CDR1 is LGHNA and CDR2 is YNFKEQ in the germline V gene. CDR3 nucleotides: TGTGCCAGCAGCTCCGGGACAGGGCCCTACGAGCAGTACTTC. It translates to CASSSGTGPYEQYF.

The chain has TRBV30 and TRBJ2-7; 7 nucleotides match TRBD1. With 0 bases clipped from V and 5 bases from J, the junction kept 16 bases outside the gene matches. The CDR3 runs 17 residues. Germline CDR1 GTSNPN, CDR2 SVGIG (reference sequence). For the CDR3, the DNA is TGTGCCTGGAGTGTCTCGCCCGGACAGGACCCCTGGGACGAGCAGTACTTC. Amino acids: CAWSVSPGQDPWDEQYF. The entire variable domain, with the rest obtained from reference TRBV30 and TRBJ2-7, is as follows: SQTIHQWPATLVQPVGSPLSLECTVEGTSNPNLYWYRQAAGRGLQLLFYSVGIGQISSEVPQNLSASRPQDRQFILSSKKLLLSDSGFYLCAWSVSPGQDPWDEQYFGPGTRLTVT.

The chain employs TRBV30 and TRBJ2-7, with a weak D call TRBD1 (5 bases). The CDR3 is made up of 13 amino acids. With 7 bases removed from V and 0 bases from J, the gap between germline ends came to 13 bases. Germline V gives CDR1 GTSNPN, CDR2 SVGIG (reference sequence). CDR3 nucleotides: TGTGCCTTTCAAGGGGCTAACTCCTACGAGCAGTACTTC. Translation: CAFQGANSYEQYF.

This clone was picked up one time. The chain carries TRBV27 and TRBJ1-1, with D possibly matching TRBD1 (5 bases). Germline V gene data show CDR1 as MNHEY and CDR2 as SMNVEV (reference sequence). V lost 4 bases to trimming and J lost 11 bases, with 20 bases between them. This CDR3 has 14 residues. CDR3 amino acids: CASSYDSFNSGAFF. CDR3 nucleotides: TGTGCCAGCAGTTATGACAGCTTTAATTCTGGGGCTTTCTTT.